These 21 T cell receptor beta chains came from one sample sequenced in a study of cytomegalovirus exposure and HLA in healthy donors. PCR amplification relied on 60 Vbeta primers (plus 13 Jbeta primers). Profiled with immunoSEQ multiplex PCR; TCRdb holds only in-frame clones, not every one. The data show under 200,000 clones, about four fifths seen once. The sequenced sample consisted of PBMCs. The receptors originated from a boy aged 2 to 9 in good health and CMV-seronegative.

This chain connects TRBV19 to TRBJ1-2; D is unclear. The length of the CDR3 is 10 residues. Per the germline V gene, CDR1 is LNHDA and CDR2 is SQIVND (reference sequence). V was cut by 6 bases and J by 8 bases, with 7 bases left in between. This CDR3 reads CASSGGGYTF. The CDR3 bases are TGTGCCAGTAGCGGAGGGGGCTACACCTTC.

The chain has TRBV27 and TRBJ2-5, with 13 bases fitting TRBD2. Germline assignment: CDR1 MNHEY and CDR2 SMNVEV (reference sequence). The CDR3 runs 15 residues. V was pared by 5 bases and J by 3 bases, with 3 bases of the junction left unmatched. The CDR3 loop is CASSRLAGGKETQYF. DNA of the CDR3: TGTGCCAGCAGTCGACTAGCGGGAGGTAAAGAGACCCAGTACTTC.

The V gene is TRBV2, the J gene TRBJ2-7, with 8 nucleotides matching TRBD1. CDR3 length: 14 residues. The V and J ends lost 6 bases and 2 bases, in that order; junction bases with no gene match: 6. Germline CDR1 is SNHLY and CDR2 is FYNNEI. CDR3 coding DNA: TGTGCCAGCAGGCCTACACAGGGGGCCTACGAGCAGTACTTC. Amino acid sequence: CASRPTQGAYEQYF.

J is TRBJ2-3 and V is TRBV5-1; 9 bases are a match to TRBD1. Germline trimming cut 7 bases from V and 5 bases from J; bases unmatched to any gene: 11. This CDR3 has 15 residues. Germline lookup yields CDR1 SGHRS and CDR2 YFSETQ. The CDR3 DNA reads as TGCGCCAGCCGCACAGGGGGCGCATCTCTAGATACGCAGTATTTT. Translated: CASRTGGASLDTQYF. The full variable domain, completed using reference TRBV5-1 and TRBJ2-3, is KAGVTQTPRYLIKTRGQQVTLSCSPISGHRSVSWYQQTPGQGLQFLFEYFSETQRNKGNFPGRFSGRQFSNSRSEMNVSTLELGDSALYLCASRTGGASLDTQYFGPGTRLTVL.

This clone appeared once. The chain has TRBV5-4 and TRBJ2-3; the D gene is possibly TRBD2 (6 bases). The V end was cut by 4 bases, the J end by 5 bases, with 11 bases between. Per the germline V gene, CDR1 is SGHNT and CDR2 is YYREEE (reference sequence). The CDR3 is made up of 13 amino acids. CDR3 amino acids: CASSEQEGDTQYF. DNA for the CDR3: TGTGCCAGCAGCGAACAGGAGGGAGATACGCAGTATTTT.

V and J are TRBV27 and TRBJ1-2; D is unresolved. The CDR3 extends over 14 amino acids. Germline CDR1 MNHEY, CDR2 SMNVEV (reference sequence). The V and J ends lost 2 bases and 7 bases respectively, with 14 bases between them. DNA of the CDR3: TGTGCCAGCAGTTTAACGCGTTCGTACTTTGGCTACACCTTC. It codes for CASSLTRSYFGYTF.

The gene calls are TRBV11-2 and TRBJ2-3, with 13 positions matching TRBD2. CDR1 is SGHAT, CDR2 FQNNGV, per germline. This CDR3 contains 19 residues. J lost 2 bases, V lost 0 bases, and 8 bases had no gene match. The CDR3 bases are TGTGCCAGCAGCTTAGAACCGGGACTAGCGGGGATCCTCACAGATACGCAGTATTTT. Protein sequence: CASSLEPGLAGILTDTQYF.

The gene calls are TRBV25-1 and TRBJ2-2; 10 bases match TRBD1. The CDR3 sequence is 16 residues long. CDR1 MGHDK and CDR2 SYGVNS come from the germline V gene. Trimming took 3 bases from V and 2 from J; bases not matched to a gene: 3. The CDR3 nucleotides are TGTGCCAGCAGTGACCGGGACAGGGGTAACACCGGGGAGCTGTTTTTT. Translation gives CASSDRDRGNTGELFF.

This clone was seen more than once but under ten times. This rearrangement joins TRBV9 to TRBJ2-7, with a possible D match to TRBD2 (6 bases). Trimming shortened V by 2 bases and J by 2 bases, and 11 bases separated the two germline ends. This CDR3 contains 14 residues. Germline V gene data show CDR1 as SGDLS and CDR2 as YYNGEE. The chain's CDR3 is CASSVYGSPYEQYF. Written as DNA, the CDR3 is TGTGCCAGCAGCGTGTACGGGAGCCCCTACGAGCAGTACTTC.

This clone occurred once. This chain connects TRBV29-1 to TRBJ2-3; D might be TRBD2 (5 bases). The CDR3 contains 15 residues. Germline assignment: CDR1 SQVTM and CDR2 ANQGSEA. With 5 bases removed from V and 1 base from J, the gap between germline ends came to 16 bases. CDR3 nucleotide sequence: TGCAGCGTTTTAGGACTGGTGACGGGCACAGATACGCAGTATTTT. The encoded protein is CSVLGLVTGTDTQYF.

Turning to this clone: This sample also contains other DNA sequences that code for the same CDR3. CDR3 bases: TGTGCCAGCAGTCCGTTGAACACTGAAGCTTTCTTT. Its translation is CASSPLNTEAFF. The rearrangement uses TRBV28 and TRBJ1-1; D remains ambiguous. In germline, CDR1 is MDHEN, CDR2 SYDVKM. Trimming shortened V by 5 bases and J by 0 bases, and 4 bases separated the two germline ends. CDR3 length: 12 amino acids.

V is TRBV10-2 and J is TRBJ2-4; 8 positions match TRBD2. CDR3 length equals 14 residues. Germline lookup yields CDR1 WSHSY and CDR2 SAAADI. V gave up 4 bases and J gave up 6 bases; unmatched junction bases: 5. Here the CDR3 DNA reads TGCGCCAGCAGTGCCGGGACTAGTCTAAACATTCAGTACTTC. As protein: CASSAGTSLNIQYF.

The chain uses TRBV25-1 and TRBJ1-2; the match to TRBD1 covers 8 bases. This CDR3 has 14 residues. CDR1 is MGHDK, CDR2 SYGVNS, per germline. After removal of 3 bases from V and 8 bases from J, the junction contained 8 bases not matched to a gene. The DNA for the CDR3 is TGTGCCAGCAGTGAGCCGGACAGGGTTTTGGGCTACACCTTC. It translates to CASSEPDRVLGYTF.

This clone was picked up one time. The rearrangement joins TRBV11-2 to TRBJ1-1; perhaps TRBD1 as D (5 bases). CDR1 and CDR2 from the germline V gene are SGHAT and FQNNGV. The CDR3 length is 14 residues. V was shortened by 0 bases and J by 9 bases, with 14 bases between the two germline ends. Here the CDR3 DNA reads TGTGCCAGCAGCTTAGATCGGAAGGGGTTAAAAGCTTTCTTT. Translation: CASSLDRKGLKAFF.

This clone was observed a few times. The V call is TRBV6-5, the J call TRBJ2-1; 10 positions agree with TRBD1. The CDR3 contains 14 residues. The germline V gene has CDR1 MNHEY and CDR2 SVGAGI. Trimming removed 8 bases from V and 9 bases from J; junction bases left unmatched: 10. The CDR3 loop reads CASRVDRDRGEQFF. In DNA form, the CDR3 reads TGTGCCAGCCGAGTCGACCGGGACAGGGGTGAGCAGTTCTTC.

The chain recombines TRBV5-1 with TRBJ2-2; 8 bases align to TRBD1. The CDR3 totals 15 residues. V lost 0 bases, J lost 4 bases, and 2 bases stayed unmatched. Germline V gene data show CDR1 as SGHRS and CDR2 as YFSETQ. The CDR3 DNA reads as TGCGCCAGCAGCTTGGTTCAGGGGGCCACCGGGGAGCTGTTTTTT. It specifies CASSLVQGATGELFF.

The chain couples TRBV13 to TRBJ2-7; 8 nucleotides match TRBD1. V dropped 4 bases and J dropped 5; count of bases not matched to a gene: 10. The CDR3 is 15 amino acids. In germline, CDR1 is PRHDT, CDR2 FYEKMQ (reference sequence). The CDR3 DNA reads TGTGCCAGCAGCTCGGAATCAGGGGGCTGGGACGAGCAGTACTTC. It specifies CASSSESGGWDEQYF.

This chain links TRBV20-1 with TRBJ2-4, with D possibly TRBD1 on 5 matching bases. Germline lookup yields CDR1 DFQATT and CDR2 SNEGSKA (reference sequence). V lost 6 bases and J 3 bases, leaving 6 bases between the germline ends. The length of the CDR3 is 11 residues. CDR3 in amino acids: CSATGKNIQYF. The CDR3 nucleotides read TGCAGTGCAACAGGCAAAAACATTCAGTACTTC.

V usage is TRBV10-3 and J usage is TRBJ2-7; D gene uncertain. With 7 bases removed from V and 0 bases from J, the gap between germline ends came to 13 bases. CDR3 length equals 14 residues. The germline V gene encodes CDR1 ENHRY and CDR2 SYGVKD. This chain's CDR3 is CAITIEDSSYEQYF. The CDR3 DNA follows: TGTGCCATCACCATCGAGGATAGCTCCTACGAGCAGTACTTC.

The chain recombines TRBV11-3 with TRBJ2-5; no reliable D call. The germline V and J ends were trimmed by 5 bases and 5 bases, with 12 bases remaining between them. The CDR3 contains 13 residues. Germline lookup yields CDR1 SGHNT and CDR2 YENEEA. The CDR3 coding sequence is TGTGCCAGCAGCGAGTCGATCATGGAGACCCAGTACTTC. Protein product: CASSESIMETQYF.

The chain combines TRBV18 with TRBJ2-7, with D unresolved. Germline values: CDR1 KGHSH, CDR2 LQKENI. The ends were cut back, 1 base at V and 0 bases at J, with 10 bases in the middle. The CDR3 contains 15 residues. The DNA of the CDR3 is TGTGCCAGCTCACCACTACTTGACAACTCCTACGAGCAGTACTTC. This encodes CASSPLLDNSYEQYF.